The sequence of this T cell receptor beta chain was determined in a study of T cell repertoires in urothelial bladder cancer. Generated by immunoSEQ multiplex PCR, the TCRdb table keeps only in-frame clones and is missing some. The sample has around 2,500 clones, 68% seen once. The CDR3 contains 15 residues. CDR1 ENHRY and CDR2 SYGVKD come from the germline V gene. Trimming removed 3 bases at V and 5 bases at J, with 13 bases between. Sequencing input: bladder tissue. The V and J genes are TRBV10-3 and TRBJ2-2; weak D call: TRBD2 (5 bases). The TCR was taken from a human donor with a benign inflammatory bladder lesion. As DNA, the CDR3 is TGTGCCATCAGTGACCGGACTCTGAATACCGGGGAGCTGTTTTTT. Protein sequence: CAISDRTLNTGELFF.